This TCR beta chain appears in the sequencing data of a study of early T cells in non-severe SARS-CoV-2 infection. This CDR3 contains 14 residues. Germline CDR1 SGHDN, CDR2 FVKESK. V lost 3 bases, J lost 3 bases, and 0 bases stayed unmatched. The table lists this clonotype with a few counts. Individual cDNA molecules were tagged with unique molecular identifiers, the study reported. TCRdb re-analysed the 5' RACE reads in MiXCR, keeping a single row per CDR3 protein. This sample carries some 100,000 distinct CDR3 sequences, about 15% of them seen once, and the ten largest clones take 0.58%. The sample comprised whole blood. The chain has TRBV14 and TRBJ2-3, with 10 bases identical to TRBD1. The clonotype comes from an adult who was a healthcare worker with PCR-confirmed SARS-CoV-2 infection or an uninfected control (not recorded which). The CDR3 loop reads CASSQGQGTDTQYF. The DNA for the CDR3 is TGTGCCAGCAGCCAGGGACAGGGGACAGATACGCAGTATTTT.